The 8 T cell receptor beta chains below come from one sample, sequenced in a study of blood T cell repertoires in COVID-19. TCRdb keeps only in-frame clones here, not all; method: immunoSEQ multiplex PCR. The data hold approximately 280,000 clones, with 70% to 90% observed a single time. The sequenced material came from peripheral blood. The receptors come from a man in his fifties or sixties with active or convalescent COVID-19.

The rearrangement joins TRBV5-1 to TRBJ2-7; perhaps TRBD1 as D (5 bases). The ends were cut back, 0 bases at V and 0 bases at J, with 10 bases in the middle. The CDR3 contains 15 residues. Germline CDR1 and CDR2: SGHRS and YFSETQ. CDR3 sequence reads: CASSLGQSGSYEQYF. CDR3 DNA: TGCGCCAGCAGCTTGGGACAGTCCGGCTCCTACGAGCAGTACTTC.

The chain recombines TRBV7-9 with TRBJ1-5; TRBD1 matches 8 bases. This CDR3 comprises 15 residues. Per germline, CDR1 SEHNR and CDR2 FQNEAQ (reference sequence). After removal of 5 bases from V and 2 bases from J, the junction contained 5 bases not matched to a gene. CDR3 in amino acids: CASSKDREGNQPQHF. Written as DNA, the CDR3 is TGTGCCAGCAGCAAGGACAGGGAAGGCAATCAGCCCCAGCATTTT.

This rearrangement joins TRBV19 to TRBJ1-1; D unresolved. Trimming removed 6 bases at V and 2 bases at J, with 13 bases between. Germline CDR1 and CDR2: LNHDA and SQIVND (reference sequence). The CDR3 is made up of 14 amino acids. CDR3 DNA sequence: TGTGCCAGTAGCCGACACTCCTTCAACACTGAAGCTTTCTTT. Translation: CASSRHSFNTEAFF.

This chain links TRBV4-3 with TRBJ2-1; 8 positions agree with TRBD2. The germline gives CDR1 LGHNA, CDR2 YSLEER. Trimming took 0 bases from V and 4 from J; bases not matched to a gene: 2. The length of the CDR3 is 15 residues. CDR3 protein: CASSQESGGYNEQFF. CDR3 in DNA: TGCGCCAGCAGCCAAGAGAGCGGGGGATACAATGAGCAGTTCTTC.

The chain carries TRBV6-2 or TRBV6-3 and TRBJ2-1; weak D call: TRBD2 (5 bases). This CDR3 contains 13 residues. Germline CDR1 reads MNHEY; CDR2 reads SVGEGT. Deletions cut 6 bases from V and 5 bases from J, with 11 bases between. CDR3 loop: CASSRRVDNEQFF. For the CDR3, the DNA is TGTGCCAGCAGCAGGCGGGTTGACAATGAGCAGTTCTTC.

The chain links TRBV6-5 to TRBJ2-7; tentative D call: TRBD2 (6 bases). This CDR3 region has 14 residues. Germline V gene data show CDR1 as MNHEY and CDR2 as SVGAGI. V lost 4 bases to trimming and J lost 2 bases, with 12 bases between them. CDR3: CASSSSGRTYEQYF. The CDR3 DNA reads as TGTGCCAGCAGTTCCAGCGGGCGGACCTACGAGCAGTACTTC.

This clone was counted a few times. DNA of the CDR3: TGTGCCACCAGCAGAACTCGGACAGTTTATGGCTACACCTTC. Its translation is CATSRTRTVYGYTF. This chain uses TRBV15 with TRBJ1-2; possibly TRBD1 for D (6 bases). CDR3 size: 14 residues. Trimming removed 2 bases from V and 5 bases from J, with 12 bases in between. In germline, CDR1 is LNHNV, CDR2 YYDKDF (reference sequence).

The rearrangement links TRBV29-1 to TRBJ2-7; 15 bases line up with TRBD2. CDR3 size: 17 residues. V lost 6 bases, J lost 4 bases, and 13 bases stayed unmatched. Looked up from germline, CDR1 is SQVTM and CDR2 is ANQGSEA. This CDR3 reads CSVAGTSGRNRFYEQYF. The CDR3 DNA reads TGCAGCGTCGCCGGGACTAGCGGGAGGAACCGATTTTACGAGCAGTACTTC.